This entry concerns a single T cell receptor beta chain. Its target is not known. Trimming stripped 6 bases from V and 0 bases from J, with 14 bases between. Germline V lookup: CDR1 SNHLY, CDR2 FYNNEI. This CDR3 comprises 15 residues. This record comes from a study of cytomegalovirus exposure and HLA in healthy donors. Study-level findings and limits: Investigators reported 150 to 200 TCR beta chains as tied to cytomegalovirus. The CMV antigen specificity of a few CMV-associated chains was confirmed through in vitro analysis. Analyses of presence/absence relied on an assumption of roughly uniform sequencing depth across donors.

60 Vbeta and 13 Jbeta primers were used in PCR. Generated by immunoSEQ multiplex PCR, the TCRdb table keeps only in-frame clones and is missing some. The repertoire holds about 100,000 clones, with over 75% as singletons. The origin of this receptor is a male donor in good health and CMV-seronegative. Sequencing was carried out using PBMCs. V gene TRBV2 combines with J gene TRBJ1-2; D gene ambiguous. This chain's CDR3 is CASRTTGWANYGYTF. The DNA for the CDR3 is TGTGCCAGCAGGACCACGGGATGGGCTAACTATGGCTACACCTTC.